What follows is one TCR beta chain and its context. Germline V lookup: CDR1 KGHSH, CDR2 LQKENI. This CDR3 has 17 residues. V lost 3 bases, J lost 2 bases, and 12 bases stayed unmatched. Methods used by the authors: By means of reference gene primer amplification, nucleated cell counts were estimated. Clones were read by immunoSEQ multiplex PCR, and TCRdb kept only the in-frame ones, dropping some. D and trimming come from the DNA, and the V and J calls and clone size come from that table. The repertoire includes under 200,000 clones, roughly 86% of them detected once, and about 6% sits in the top ten. This record belongs to a study of blood T cell repertoires in COVID-19. Study-level background: There were acute and convalescent COVID-19 samples, and they came from the United States, Italy and Spain.

Participant age was roughly 18 to 95 years, and participants resided in 20 to 30 US areas. Self-reported history from a screening survey and questionnaire set each donor's cohort. This chain connects TRBV18 to TRBJ1-1; 7 nucleotides match TRBD1. The sequence derives from a man aged 40-55 years with acute COVID-19. Sequencing was done on a sample of PBMCs or T cells enriched from blood (not recorded which). The CDR3 DNA is TGTGCCAGCTCACCCGATTCCCTCTACAGGGGTAACACTGAAGCTTTCTTT. The encoded protein is CASSPDSLYRGNTEAFF.